Each of the 9 T cell receptor beta chains below was sequenced from the same sample in a study of blood T cell repertoires in COVID-19. The data were produced by immunoSEQ multiplex PCR, yet TCRdb's version contains in-frame clones alone and is incomplete. This sample has tens of thousands of clones; more than 75% occur once, and the top ten carry 25% to 30%. Sequencing was done on a sample of peripheral blood. Receptor source: a woman older than 75 with active or convalescent COVID-19.

This clone was seen more than once but under ten times. The chain employs TRBV7-2 and TRBJ1-6; weak D call: TRBD1 (6 bases). From germline, CDR1 is SGHTA and CDR2 FQGNSA. The CDR3 has 15 amino acids. The germline V and J ends were trimmed by 0 bases and 9 bases, with 12 bases remaining between them. The CDR3, as DNA: TGTGCCAGCAGCTTAGCGCTGCAGGGGTTTTCACCCCTCCACTTT. It is translated as CASSLALQGFSPLHF.

This clone was seen just once. The chain recombines TRBV4-3 with TRBJ2-2, with D possibly being TRBD1 (6 bases). Germline values: CDR1 LGHNA, CDR2 YSLEER. The CDR3 has 16 amino acids. V was clipped by 3 bases and J by 5 bases, with 16 bases between them. This chain's CDR3 is CASSQEQGLSTGELFF. Written as DNA, the CDR3 is TGCGCCAGCAGCCAGGAGCAGGGGCTTTCTACCGGGGAGCTGTTTTTT.

The CDR3 reads CASITLPWGDRYYNSPLHF. In DNA, the CDR3 is TGCGCCAGCATCACACTTCCCTGGGGGGACAGATACTATAATTCACCCCTCCACTTT. This chain connects TRBV4-1 to TRBJ1-6, with 7 positions matching TRBD1. V lost 7 bases and J lost 3; bases outside the gene matches: 18. CDR1 and CDR2 (germline): MGHRA, YSYEKL. This CDR3 is 19 amino acids long.

The rearrangement uses TRBV3-1 (or the pseudogene TRBV3-2) and TRBJ2-7; TRBD1 might be the D (6 bases). Trimming cost V 4 bases and J 3 bases, with 10 bases left between them. The CDR3 spans 13 residues. Germline V gives CDR1 LGHDT, CDR2 YNNKEL (reference sequence). CDR3 DNA: TGTGCCAGCAGCCGAGGGACAAACTACGAGCAGTACTTC. Its translation: CASSRGTNYEQYF.

V gene TRBV28 combines with J gene TRBJ1-4, with D hard to call. Deletions cut 3 bases from V and 0 bases from J, with 5 bases between. This CDR3 has 14 amino acids. Per the germline V gene, CDR1 is MDHEN and CDR2 is SYDVKM. The CDR3 DNA reads TGTGCCAGCAGTTTGGCGGCAACTAATGAAAAACTGTTTTTT. Its translation is CASSLAATNEKLFF.

This clone has just one count. The rearrangement uses TRBV6-2 or TRBV6-3 and TRBJ2-7; the match to TRBD2 covers 10 bases. Germline-derived CDR1 and CDR2 are MNHEY and SVGEGT. CDR3 length equals 14 residues. The ends lost 5 bases at V and 4 bases at J; junction bases unmatched: 5. DNA of the CDR3: TGTGCCAGCAGTCGTAGCGGGGGGTTTTACGAGCAGTACTTC. This gives the protein CASSRSGGFYEQYF.

This rearrangement joins TRBV4-3 to TRBJ1-1; D perhaps matches TRBD1 (6 bases). Germline values: CDR1 LGHNA, CDR2 YSLEER. This CDR3 contains 13 residues. The V and J ends lost 4 bases and 4 bases respectively, with 10 bases between them. CDR3 DNA: TGCGCCAGCAGCCTAGGGGGGGGCACTGAAGCTTTCTTT. The encoded protein is CASSLGGGTEAFF.

This clone was seen a handful of times. The V call is TRBV7-9, the J call TRBJ1-1; D remains unclear. With 4 bases removed from V and 1 base from J, the gap between germline ends came to 10 bases. Germline CDR1 SEHNR, CDR2 FQNEAQ (reference sequence). CDR3 size: 14 residues. Here the CDR3 reads CASSSSGRNTEAFF. The DNA for the CDR3 is TGTGCCAGCAGCTCCTCTGGCAGGAACACTGAAGCTTTCTTT.

The chain combines TRBV6-5 with TRBJ2-1; 14 nucleotides line up with TRBD2. CDR3 length: 14 residues. With V trimmed by 11 bases and J by 10 bases, 10 bases remained unmatched. Germline loops: CDR1 MNHEY, CDR2 SVGAGI. CDR3 residues: CAATGTSGGGEQFF. The CDR3 DNA follows: TGTGCCGCCACCGGGACTAGCGGGGGTGGAGAGCAGTTCTTC.